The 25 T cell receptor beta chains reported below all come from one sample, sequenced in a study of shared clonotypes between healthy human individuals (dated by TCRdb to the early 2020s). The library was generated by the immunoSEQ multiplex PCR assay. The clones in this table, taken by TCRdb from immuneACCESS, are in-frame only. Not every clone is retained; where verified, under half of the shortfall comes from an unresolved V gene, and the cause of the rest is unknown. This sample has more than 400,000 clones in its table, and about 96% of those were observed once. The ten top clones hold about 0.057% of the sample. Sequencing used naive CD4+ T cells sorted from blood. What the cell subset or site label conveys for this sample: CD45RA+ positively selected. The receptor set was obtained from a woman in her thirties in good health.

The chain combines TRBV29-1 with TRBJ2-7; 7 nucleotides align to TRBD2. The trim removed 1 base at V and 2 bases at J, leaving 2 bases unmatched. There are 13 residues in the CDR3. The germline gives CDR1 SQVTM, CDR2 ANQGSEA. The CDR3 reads CSVEVGRAYEQYF. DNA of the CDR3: TGCAGCGTTGAAGTGGGGAGGGCCTACGAGCAGTACTTC.

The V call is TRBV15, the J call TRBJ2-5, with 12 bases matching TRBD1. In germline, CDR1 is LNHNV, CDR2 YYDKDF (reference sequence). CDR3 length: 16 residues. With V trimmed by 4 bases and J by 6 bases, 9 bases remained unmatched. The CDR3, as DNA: TGTGCCACCAGCAAACCGGGACAGGGGGCTAAGAAGACCCAGTACTTC. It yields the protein CATSKPGQGAKKTQYF.

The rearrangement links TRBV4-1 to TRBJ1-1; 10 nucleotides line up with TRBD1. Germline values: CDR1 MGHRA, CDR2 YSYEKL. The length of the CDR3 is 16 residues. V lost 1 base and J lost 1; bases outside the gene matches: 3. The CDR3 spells CASSQGQGAKNTEAFF. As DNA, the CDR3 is TGCGCCAGCAGCCAAGGACAGGGGGCGAAGAACACTGAAGCTTTCTTT.

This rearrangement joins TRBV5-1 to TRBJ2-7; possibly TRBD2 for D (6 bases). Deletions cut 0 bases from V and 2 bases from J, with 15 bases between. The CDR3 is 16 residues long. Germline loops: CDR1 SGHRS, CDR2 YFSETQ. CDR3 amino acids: CASSLGVGTPTYEQYF. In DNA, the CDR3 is TGCGCCAGCAGCTTGGGCGTCGGGACTCCTACCTACGAGCAGTACTTC.

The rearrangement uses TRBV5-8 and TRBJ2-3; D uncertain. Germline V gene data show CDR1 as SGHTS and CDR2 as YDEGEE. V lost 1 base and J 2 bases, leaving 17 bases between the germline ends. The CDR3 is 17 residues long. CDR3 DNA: TGTGCCAGCAGCTTGTCTAATATAGCAGGTTCCACAGATACGCAGTATTTT. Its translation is CASSLSNIAGSTDTQYF.

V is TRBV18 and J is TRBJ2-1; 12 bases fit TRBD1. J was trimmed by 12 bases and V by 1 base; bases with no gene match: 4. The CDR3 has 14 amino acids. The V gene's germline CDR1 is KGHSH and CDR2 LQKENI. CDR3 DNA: TGTGCCAGCTCACCACGGGACAGGGGGCCCTCGCAGTTCTTC. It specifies CASSPRDRGPSQFF. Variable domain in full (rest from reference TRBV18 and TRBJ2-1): NAGVMQNPRHLVRRRGQEARLRCSPMKGHSHVYWYRQLPEEGLKFMVYLQKENIIDESGMPKERFSAEFPKEGPSILRIQQVVRGDSAAYFCASSPRDRGPSQFFGPGTRLTVL.

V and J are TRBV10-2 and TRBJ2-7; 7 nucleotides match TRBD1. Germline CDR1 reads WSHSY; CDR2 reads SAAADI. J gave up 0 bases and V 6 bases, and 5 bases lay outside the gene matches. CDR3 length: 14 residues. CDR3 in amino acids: CASRDRSNSYEQYF. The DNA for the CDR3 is TGCGCCAGCAGGGACAGGTCTAACTCCTACGAGCAGTACTTC.

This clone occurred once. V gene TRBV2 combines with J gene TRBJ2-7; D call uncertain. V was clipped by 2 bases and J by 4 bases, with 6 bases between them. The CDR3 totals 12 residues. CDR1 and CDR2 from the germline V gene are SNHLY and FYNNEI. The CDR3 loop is CASSERPYEQYF. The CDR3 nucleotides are TGTGCCAGCAGTGAACGGCCATACGAGCAGTACTTC.

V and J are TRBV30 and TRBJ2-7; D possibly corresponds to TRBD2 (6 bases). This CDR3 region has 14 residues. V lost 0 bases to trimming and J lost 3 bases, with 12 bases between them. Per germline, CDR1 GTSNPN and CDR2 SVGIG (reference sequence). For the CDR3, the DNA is TGTGCCTGGAGTGTAGGAGGGATGGTCTACGAGCAGTACTTC. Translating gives CAWSVGGMVYEQYF.

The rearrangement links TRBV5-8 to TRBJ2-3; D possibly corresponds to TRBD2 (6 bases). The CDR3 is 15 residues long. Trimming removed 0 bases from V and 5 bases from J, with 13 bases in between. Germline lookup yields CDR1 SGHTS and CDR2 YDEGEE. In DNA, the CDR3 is TGTGCCAGCAGCTTGGGGCCGGGAGACAGAGATACGCAGTATTTT. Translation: CASSLGPGDRDTQYF.

The CDR3 protein is CASSLGGRDTEAFF. The CDR3 DNA reads TGTGCCAGCAGCTTGGGGGGGCGGGACACTGAAGCTTTCTTT. The V call is TRBV5-4, the J call TRBJ1-1, with D tentatively TRBD1 (6 bases). Germline CDR1 and CDR2: SGHNT and YYREEE (reference sequence). The CDR3 has 14 amino acids. V was shortened by 0 bases and J by 3 bases, with 9 bases between the two germline ends. Variable domain in full (rest from reference TRBV5-4 and TRBJ1-1): ETGVTQSPTHLIKTRGQQVTLRCSSQSGHNTVSWYQQALGQGPQFIFQYYREEENGRGNFPPRFSGLQFPNYSSELNVNALELDDSALYLCASSLGGRDTEAFFGQGTRLTVV.

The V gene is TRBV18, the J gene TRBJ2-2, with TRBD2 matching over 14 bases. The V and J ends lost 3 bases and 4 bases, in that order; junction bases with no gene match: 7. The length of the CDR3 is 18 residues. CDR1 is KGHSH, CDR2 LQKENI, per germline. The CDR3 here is CASSPGLAGVSGTGELFF. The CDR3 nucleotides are TGTGCCAGCTCACCGGGACTAGCGGGAGTGTCGGGCACCGGGGAGCTGTTTTTT.

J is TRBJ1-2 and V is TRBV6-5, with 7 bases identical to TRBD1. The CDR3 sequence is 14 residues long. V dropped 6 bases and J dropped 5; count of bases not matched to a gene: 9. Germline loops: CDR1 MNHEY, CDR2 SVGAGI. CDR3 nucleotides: TGTGCCAGCAGAGGAGACAGGGTGGGGTATGGCTACACCTTC. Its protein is CASRGDRVGYGYTF.

The CDR3 sequence: CAMQDSLNTEAFF. For the CDR3, the DNA is TGTGCCATGCAGGACAGCTTGAACACTGAAGCTTTCTTT. This chain links TRBV10-3 with TRBJ1-1, with a tentative D call TRBD1 (6 bases). This CDR3 has 13 amino acids. The germline gives CDR1 ENHRY, CDR2 SYGVKD. V lost 9 bases, J lost 0 bases, and 11 bases lay in between.

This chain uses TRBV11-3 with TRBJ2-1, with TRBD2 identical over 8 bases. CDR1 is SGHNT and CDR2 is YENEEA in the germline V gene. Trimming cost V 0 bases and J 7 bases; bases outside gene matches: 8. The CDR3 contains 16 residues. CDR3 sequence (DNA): TGTGCCAGCAGCTTAGATGCGAGGGTAGCGGGAAATGAGCAGTTCTTC. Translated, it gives CASSLDARVAGNEQFF.

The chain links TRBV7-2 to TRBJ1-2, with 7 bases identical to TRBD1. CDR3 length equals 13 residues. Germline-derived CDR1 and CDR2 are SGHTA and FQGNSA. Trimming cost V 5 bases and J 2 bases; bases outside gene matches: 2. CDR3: CASSEGQNYGYTF. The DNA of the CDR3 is TGTGCCAGCAGCGAGGGACAGAACTATGGCTACACCTTC.

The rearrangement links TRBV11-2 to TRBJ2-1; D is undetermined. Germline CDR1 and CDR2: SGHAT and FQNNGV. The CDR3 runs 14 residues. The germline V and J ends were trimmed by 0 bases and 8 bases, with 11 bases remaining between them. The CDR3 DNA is TGTGCCAGCAGCTTAGATTTTAGGGTGGATGAGCAGTTCTTC. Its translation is CASSLDFRVDEQFF.

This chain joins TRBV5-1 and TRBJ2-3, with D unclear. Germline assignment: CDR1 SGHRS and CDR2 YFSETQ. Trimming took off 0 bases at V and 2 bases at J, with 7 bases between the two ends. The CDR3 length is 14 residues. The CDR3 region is CASSLGQHTDTQYF. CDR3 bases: TGCGCCAGCAGCTTGGGGCAGCACACAGATACGCAGTATTTT. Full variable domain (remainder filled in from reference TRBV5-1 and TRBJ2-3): KAGVTQTPRYLIKTRGQQVTLSCSPISGHRSVSWYQQTPGQGLQFLFEYFSETQRNKGNFPGRFSGRQFSNSRSEMNVSTLELGDSALYLCASSLGQHTDTQYFGPGTRLTVL.

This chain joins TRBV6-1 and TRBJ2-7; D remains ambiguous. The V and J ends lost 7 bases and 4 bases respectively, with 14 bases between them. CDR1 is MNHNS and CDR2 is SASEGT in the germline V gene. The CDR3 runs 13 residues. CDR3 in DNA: TGTGCCAGCACCACGGACGGAATTTACGAGCAGTACTTC. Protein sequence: CASTTDGIYEQYF.

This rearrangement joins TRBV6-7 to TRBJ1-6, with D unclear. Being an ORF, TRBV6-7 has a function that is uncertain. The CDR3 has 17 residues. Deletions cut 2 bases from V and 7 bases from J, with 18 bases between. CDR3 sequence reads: CASSYVPTHGENSPLHF. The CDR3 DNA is TGTGCCAGCAGTTACGTCCCGACCCACGGTGAGAATTCACCCCTCCACTTT.

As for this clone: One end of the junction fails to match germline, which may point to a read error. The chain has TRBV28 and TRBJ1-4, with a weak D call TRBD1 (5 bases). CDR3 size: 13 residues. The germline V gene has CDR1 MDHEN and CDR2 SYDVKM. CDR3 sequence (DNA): TGTGCCAGCAGTTTGGAACAGGCCCAGTCGAGGGTTTTT. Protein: CASSLEQAQSRVF.

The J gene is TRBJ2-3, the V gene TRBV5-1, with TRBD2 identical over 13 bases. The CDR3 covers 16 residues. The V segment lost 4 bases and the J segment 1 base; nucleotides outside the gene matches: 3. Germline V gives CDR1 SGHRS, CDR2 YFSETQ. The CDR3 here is CASSIGTSGGTDTQYF. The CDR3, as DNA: TGCGCCAGCAGCATAGGGACTAGCGGGGGCACAGATACGCAGTATTTT.

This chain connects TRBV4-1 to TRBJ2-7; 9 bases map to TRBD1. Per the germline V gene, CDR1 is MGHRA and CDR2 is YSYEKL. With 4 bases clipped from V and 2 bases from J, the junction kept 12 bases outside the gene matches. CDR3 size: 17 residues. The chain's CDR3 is CASSPGAGQGETYEQYF. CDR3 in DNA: TGCGCCAGCAGCCCCGGGGCGGGACAGGGTGAAACCTACGAGCAGTACTTC.

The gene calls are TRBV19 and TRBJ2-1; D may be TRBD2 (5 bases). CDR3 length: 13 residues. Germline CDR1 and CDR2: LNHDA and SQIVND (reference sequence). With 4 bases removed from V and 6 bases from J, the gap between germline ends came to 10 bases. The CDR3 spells CASSKIGLNEQFF. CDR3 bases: TGTGCCAGTAGTAAAATCGGACTCAATGAGCAGTTCTTC.

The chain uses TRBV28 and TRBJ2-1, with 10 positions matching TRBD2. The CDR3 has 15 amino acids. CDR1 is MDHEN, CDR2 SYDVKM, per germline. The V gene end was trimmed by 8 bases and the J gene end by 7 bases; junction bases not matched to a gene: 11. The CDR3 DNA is TGTGCCAGCCTACTATCTAGCGGGAGCCGGAATGAGCAGTTCTTC. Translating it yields CASLLSSGSRNEQFF.